What follows describes a single T cell receptor (beta chain). The germline CDR1 and CDR2 sequences are LNHDA and SQIVND (reference sequence). V lost 7 bases, J lost 4 bases, and 17 bases lay in between. The CDR3 spans 15 residues. This entry comes from a study of blood T cell repertoires in COVID-19. Across the whole study: COVID-19 samples, acute and convalescent, were from the United States, Italy and Spain. Sample material is recorded as cDNA or gDNA derived from T cells, B-cell-depleted T cells, or PBMCs.

In the original processing: Nucleated cell counts were estimated from reference gene primer amplification. This table comes from immunoSEQ multiplex PCR, and its TCRdb copy is limited to in-frame clones, with some not included. The V and J calls and clone size were taken over from that table, and D and trimming were inferred from the DNA. The data hold about 230,000 clones, with roughly four fifths observed a single time. Sequences were obtained from peripheral blood. This chain joins TRBV19 and TRBJ1-5, with D tentatively TRBD1 (6 bases). This sequence was found in a woman aged 50 to 65 with acute or convalescent COVID-19. The CDR3 sequence: CASTQTGLGNQPQHF. As DNA, the CDR3 is TGTGCCAGTACCCAGACAGGCCTAGGGAATCAGCCCCAGCATTTT.